These 10 T cell receptor beta chains were all obtained from the same sample, sequenced in a study of T cell repertoires in cytomegalovirus infection. For these TCRs, the target antigens are not known. TCRdb ran MiXCR on the reads and lists one entry per CDR3 protein. Of 900,000 to 950,000 distinct CDR3 sequences listed, less than 40% are singletons. The source material was cultured CD8+ T cells from PBMCs, sampled from culture after CMV antigen stimulation. Receptors originate from a human donor in good health (CMV status not recorded). Some clones in this sample may be carry-over from other donors' samples.

The chain is built from TRBV24-1 and TRBJ2-5; weak D call: TRBD1 (5 bases). The CDR3 spans 17 residues. Trimming cost V 4 bases and J 4 bases, with 21 bases left between them. From germline, CDR1 is KGHDR and CDR2 SFDVKD. For the CDR3, the DNA is TGTGCCACCAGTGAAACACCCAGGGCCCGAAGCCTAGAGACCCAGTACTTC. This sequence encodes CATSETPRARSLETQYF.

The rearrangement links TRBV7-9 to TRBJ1-2, with D tentatively TRBD1 (5 bases). V was pared by 4 bases and J by 6 bases, with 12 bases between. Germline CDR1 reads SEHNR; CDR2 reads FQNEAQ (reference sequence). This CDR3 comprises 13 residues. The CDR3 bases are TGTGCCAGCAGCTCCGGACACCCCGATGGCTACACCTTC. Its translation: CASSSGHPDGYTF.

This clonotype was counted only a few times. The chain carries TRBV7-2 and TRBJ1-1; TRBD1 matches 8 bases. The V and J ends lost 6 bases and 1 base, in that order; junction bases with no gene match: 7. CDR1 is SGHTA and CDR2 is FQGNSA in the germline V gene. This CDR3 spans 15 amino acids. The CDR3, as DNA: TGTGCCAGCAGATCGGACAGGGCACGGAACACTGAAGCTTTCTTT. It yields the protein CASRSDRARNTEAFF.

This clonotype was observed at least ten times. V and J are TRBV7-6 and TRBJ1-1, with a tentative D call TRBD1 (5 bases). Trimming stripped 3 bases from V and 10 bases from J, with 21 bases between. The CDR3 extends over 15 amino acids. Germline lookup yields CDR1 SGHVS and CDR2 FNYEAQ. The CDR3 bases are TGTGCCAGCAGCTTCAATCCAGGGCTTACGCGGGGAGCTTTCTTT. It is translated as CASSFNPGLTRGAFF.

There are a few counts of this clonotype. The chain employs TRBV19 and TRBJ1-1, with D perhaps TRBD1 (5 bases). Per the germline V gene, CDR1 is LNHDA and CDR2 is SQIVND (reference sequence). Trimming cost V 3 bases and J 1 base, with 15 bases left between them. The CDR3 spans 16 residues. CDR3 nucleotides: TGTGCCAGTAGTATGATTAGGCAGGGAGGGAACACTGAAGCTTTCTTT. It yields the protein CASSMIRQGGNTEAFF.

This clonotype was recorded many times. This chain joins TRBV7-2 and TRBJ1-3; 7 bases are shared with TRBD1. V lost 2 bases, J lost 0 bases, and 10 bases stayed unmatched. The CDR3 is 18 amino acids. Germline V gives CDR1 SGHTA, CDR2 FQGNSA. The CDR3 protein is CASSLLPLAGGSGNTIYF. CDR3 sequence (DNA): TGTGCCAGCAGCTTACTCCCTCTGGCAGGGGGCTCTGGAAACACCATATATTTT.

This chain uses TRBV6-2 or TRBV6-3 with TRBJ1-5; maybe TRBD1 (5 bases). The germline V gene encodes CDR1 MNHEY and CDR2 SVGEGT. There are 20 residues in the CDR3. With 0 bases removed from V and 11 bases from J, the gap between germline ends came to 32 bases. The DNA of the CDR3 is TGTGCCAGCAGTTACTCGAGGGCCCCGCAGGGTTCCCCTCAAACGGTGGCCCAGCATTTT. Protein sequence: CASSYSRAPQGSPQTVAQHF.

The chain uses TRBV4-2 and TRBJ2-2; D remains unclear. V lost 0 bases, J lost 6 bases, and 11 bases lay in between. Germline V gene lookup returns CDR1 LGHNA and CDR2 YNFKEQ. This CDR3 is built from 15 residues. The CDR3 is CASSQDIMGSGELFF. The CDR3 bases are TGTGCCAGCAGCCAAGATATTATGGGGTCCGGGGAGCTGTTTTTT.

This clonotype was seen a few times. This rearrangement joins TRBV7-2 to TRBJ2-7; 14 nucleotides match TRBD2. This CDR3 is 19 amino acids long. Germline V CDR1 and CDR2: SGHTA, FQGNSA. J gave up 0 bases and V 1 base, and 8 bases lay outside the gene matches. CDR3 bases: TGTGCCAGCAGCTTAGAAGGGACTAGCGGGGGCCCGAGCTCCTACGAGCAGTACGTC. Protein sequence: CASSLEGTSGGPSSYEQYV.

V gene TRBV27 combines with J gene TRBJ1-1; 8 bases are shared with TRBD1. The junction had 12 bases not matched to a gene; V was cut back by 5 bases and J by 4 bases. CDR1 and CDR2 (germline): MNHEY, SMNVEV (reference sequence). The CDR3 is 16 residues long. This chain's CDR3 is CASSPWADTGGTEAFF. CDR3 nucleotides: TGTGCCAGCAGTCCATGGGCGGACACAGGGGGCACTGAAGCTTTCTTT.